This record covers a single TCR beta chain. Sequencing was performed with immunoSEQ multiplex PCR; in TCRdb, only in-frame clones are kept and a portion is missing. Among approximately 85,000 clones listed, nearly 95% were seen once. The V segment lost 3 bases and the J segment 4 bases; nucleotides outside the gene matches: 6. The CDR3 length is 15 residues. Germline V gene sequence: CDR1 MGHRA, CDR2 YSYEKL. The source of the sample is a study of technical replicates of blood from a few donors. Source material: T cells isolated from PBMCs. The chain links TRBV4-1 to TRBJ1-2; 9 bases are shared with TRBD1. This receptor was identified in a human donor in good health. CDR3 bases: TGCGCCAGCAGCCAGGAAGGGACAGGGTCCTATGGCTACACCTTC. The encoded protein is CASSQEGTGSYGYTF.